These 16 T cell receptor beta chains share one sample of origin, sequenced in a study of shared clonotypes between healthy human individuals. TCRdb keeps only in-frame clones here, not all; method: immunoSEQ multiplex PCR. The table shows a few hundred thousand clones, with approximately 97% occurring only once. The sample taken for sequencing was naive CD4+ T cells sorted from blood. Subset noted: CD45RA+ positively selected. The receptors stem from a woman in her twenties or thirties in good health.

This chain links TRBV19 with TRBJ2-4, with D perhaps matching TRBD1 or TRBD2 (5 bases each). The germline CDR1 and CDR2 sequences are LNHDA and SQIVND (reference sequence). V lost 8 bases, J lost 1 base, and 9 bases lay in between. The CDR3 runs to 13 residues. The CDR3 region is CASGTGAKNIQYF. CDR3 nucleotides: TGTGCCAGTGGGACCGGGGCCAAAAACATTCAGTACTTC.

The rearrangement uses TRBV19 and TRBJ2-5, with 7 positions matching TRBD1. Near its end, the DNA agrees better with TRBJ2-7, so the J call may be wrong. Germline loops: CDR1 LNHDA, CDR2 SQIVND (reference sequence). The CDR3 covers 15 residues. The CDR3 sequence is CASRETGANSYEQYF. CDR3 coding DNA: TGTGCCAGTAGAGAAACAGGGGCCAACTCCTACGAGCAGTACTTC.

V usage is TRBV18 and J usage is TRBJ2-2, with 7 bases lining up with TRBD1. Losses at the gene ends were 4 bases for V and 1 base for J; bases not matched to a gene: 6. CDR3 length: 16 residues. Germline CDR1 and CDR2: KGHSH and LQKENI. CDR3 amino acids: CASSLQRQGNTGELFF. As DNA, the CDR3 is TGTGCCAGCTCACTCCAAAGACAGGGGAACACCGGGGAGCTGTTTTTT.

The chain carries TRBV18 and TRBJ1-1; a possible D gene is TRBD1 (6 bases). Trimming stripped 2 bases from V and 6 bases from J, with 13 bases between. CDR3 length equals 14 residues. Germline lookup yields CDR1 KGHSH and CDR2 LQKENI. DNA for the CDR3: TGTGCCAGCTCACCAATCGGACAGACTCCTGAAGCTTTCTTT. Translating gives CASSPIGQTPEAFF.

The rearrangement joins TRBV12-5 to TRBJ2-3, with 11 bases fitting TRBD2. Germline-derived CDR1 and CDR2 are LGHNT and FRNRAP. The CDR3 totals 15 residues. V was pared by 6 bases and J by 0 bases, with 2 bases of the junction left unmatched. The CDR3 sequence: CASGRTSGSTDTQYF. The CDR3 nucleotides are TGTGCTAGTGGAAGGACTAGCGGGAGCACAGATACGCAGTATTTT. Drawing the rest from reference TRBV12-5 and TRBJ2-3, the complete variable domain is DARVTQTPRHKVTEMGQEVTMRCQPILGHNTVFWYRQTMMQGLELLAYFRNRAPLDDSGMPKDRFSAEMPDATLATLKIQPSEPRDSAVYFCASGRTSGSTDTQYFGPGTRLTVL.

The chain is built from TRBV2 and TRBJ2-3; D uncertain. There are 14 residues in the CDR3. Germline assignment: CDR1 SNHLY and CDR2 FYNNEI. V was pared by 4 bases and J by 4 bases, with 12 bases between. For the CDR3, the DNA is TGTGCCAGCAGTGTTACCGGCTTGGCAGATACGCAGTATTTT. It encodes CASSVTGLADTQYF.

The CDR3 coding sequence is TGTGCCAGCAGCCCGGGGACACGGGCCGCCTACGAGCAGTACTTC. Amino acids: CASSPGTRAAYEQYF. The chain is built from TRBV28 and TRBJ2-7; tentatively, D is TRBD1 (6 bases). V lost 6 bases to trimming and J lost 2 bases, with 17 bases between them. CDR3 length equals 15 residues. Germline lookup yields CDR1 MDHEN and CDR2 SYDVKM. Based on the CDR3 plus reference TRBV28 and TRBJ2-7, the full variable domain is DVKVTQSSRYLVKRTGEKVFLECVQDMDHENMFWYRQDPGLGLRLIYFSYDVKMKEKGDIPEGYSVSREKKERFSLILESASTNQTSMYLCASSPGTRAAYEQYFGPGTRLTVT.

The CDR3 region has the DNA TGTGCCAGCAGTTTACAACTAGCAGACAATGAGCAGTTCTTC. Translation: CASSLQLADNEQFF. This chain connects TRBV28 to TRBJ2-1, with a possible D match to TRBD2 (6 bases). This CDR3 comprises 14 residues. Germline V gene sequence: CDR1 MDHEN, CDR2 SYDVKM. V was cut by 2 bases and J by 5 bases, with 10 bases left in between.

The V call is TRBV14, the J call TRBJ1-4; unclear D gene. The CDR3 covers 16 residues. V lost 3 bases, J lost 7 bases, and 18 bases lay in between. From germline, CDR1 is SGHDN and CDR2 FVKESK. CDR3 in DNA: TGTGCCAGCAGCCAGAACAGTGGAGTGGTGCGTGAAAAACTGTTTTTT. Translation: CASSQNSGVVREKLFF.

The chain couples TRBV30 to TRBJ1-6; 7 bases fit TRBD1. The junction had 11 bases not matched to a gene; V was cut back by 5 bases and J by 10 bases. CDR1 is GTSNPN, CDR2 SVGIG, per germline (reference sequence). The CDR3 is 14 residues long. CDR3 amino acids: CAWSKTGIGSPLHF. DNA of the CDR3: TGTGCCTGGTCTAAGACAGGGATAGGATCACCCCTCCACTTT.

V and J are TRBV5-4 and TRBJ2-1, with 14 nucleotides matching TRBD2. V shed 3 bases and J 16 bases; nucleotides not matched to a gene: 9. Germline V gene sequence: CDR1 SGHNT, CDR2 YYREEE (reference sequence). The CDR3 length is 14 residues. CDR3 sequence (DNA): TGTGCCAGCAGCTCGGGACTAGCGGGAGCTTATCACTTCTTC. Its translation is CASSSGLAGAYHFF.

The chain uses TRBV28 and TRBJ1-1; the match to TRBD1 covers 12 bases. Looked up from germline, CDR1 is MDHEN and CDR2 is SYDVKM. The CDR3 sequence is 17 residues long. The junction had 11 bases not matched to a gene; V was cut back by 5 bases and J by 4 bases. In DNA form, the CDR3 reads TGTGCCAGCAGTCCCTGGGACAGGGGGCGCGGGAGCACTGAAGCTTTCTTT. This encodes CASSPWDRGRGSTEAFF.

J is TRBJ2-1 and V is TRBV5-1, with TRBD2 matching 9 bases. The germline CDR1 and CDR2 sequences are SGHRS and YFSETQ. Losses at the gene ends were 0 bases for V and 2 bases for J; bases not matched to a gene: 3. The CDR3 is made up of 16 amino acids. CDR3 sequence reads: CASSLVAGATYNEQFF. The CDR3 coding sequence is TGCGCCAGCAGCTTGGTAGCGGGAGCAACCTACAATGAGCAGTTCTTC.

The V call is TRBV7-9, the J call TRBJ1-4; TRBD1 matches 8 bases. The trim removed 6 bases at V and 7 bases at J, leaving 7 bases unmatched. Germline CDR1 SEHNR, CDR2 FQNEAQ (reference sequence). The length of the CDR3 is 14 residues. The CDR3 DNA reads TGTGCCAGCAGTGTGGGACAGGATGGTGAAAAACTGTTTTTT. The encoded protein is CASSVGQDGEKLFF.

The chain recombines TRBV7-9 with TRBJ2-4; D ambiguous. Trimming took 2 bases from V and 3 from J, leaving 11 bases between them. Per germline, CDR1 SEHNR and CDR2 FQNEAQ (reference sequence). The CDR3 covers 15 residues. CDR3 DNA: TGTGCCAGCAGCTTAACCCGACATGGCAAAAACATTCAGTACTTC. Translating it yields CASSLTRHGKNIQYF.

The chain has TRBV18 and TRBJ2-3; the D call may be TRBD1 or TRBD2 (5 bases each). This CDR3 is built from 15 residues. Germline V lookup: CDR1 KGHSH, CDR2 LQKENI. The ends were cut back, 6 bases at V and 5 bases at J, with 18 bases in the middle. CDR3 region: CASSGLGTDVDTQYF. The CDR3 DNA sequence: TGTGCCAGCTCGGGCCTGGGGACGGATGTAGATACGCAGTATTTT.